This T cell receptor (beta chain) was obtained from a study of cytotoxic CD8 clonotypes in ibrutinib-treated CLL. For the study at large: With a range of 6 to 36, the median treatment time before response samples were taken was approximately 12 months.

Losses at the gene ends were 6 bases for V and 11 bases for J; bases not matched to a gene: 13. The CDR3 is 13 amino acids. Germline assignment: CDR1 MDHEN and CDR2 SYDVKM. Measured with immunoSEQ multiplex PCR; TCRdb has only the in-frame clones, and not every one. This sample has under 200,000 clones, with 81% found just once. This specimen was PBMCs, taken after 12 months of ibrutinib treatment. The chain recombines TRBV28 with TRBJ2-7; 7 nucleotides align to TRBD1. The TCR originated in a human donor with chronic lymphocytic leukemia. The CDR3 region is CASSPGDGTVEYF. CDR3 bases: TGTGCCAGCAGCCCAGGCGACGGGACAGTGGAGTACTTC.